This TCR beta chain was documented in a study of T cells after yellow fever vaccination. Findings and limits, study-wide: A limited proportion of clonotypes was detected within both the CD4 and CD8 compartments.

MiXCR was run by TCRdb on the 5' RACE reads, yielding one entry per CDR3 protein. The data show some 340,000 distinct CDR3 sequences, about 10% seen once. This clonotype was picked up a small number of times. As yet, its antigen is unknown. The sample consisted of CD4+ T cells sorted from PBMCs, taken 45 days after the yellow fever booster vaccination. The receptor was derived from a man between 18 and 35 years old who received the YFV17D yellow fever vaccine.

The CDR3 region is CASSKVSSFGMNTEAFF. The CDR3 DNA reads TGTGCCAGCAGCAAAGTTAGCAGTTTCGGCATGAACACTGAAGCTTTCTTT. V gene TRBV21-1 combines with J gene TRBJ1-1. TRBV21-1 is an annotated pseudogene. CDR3 length: 17 amino acids.